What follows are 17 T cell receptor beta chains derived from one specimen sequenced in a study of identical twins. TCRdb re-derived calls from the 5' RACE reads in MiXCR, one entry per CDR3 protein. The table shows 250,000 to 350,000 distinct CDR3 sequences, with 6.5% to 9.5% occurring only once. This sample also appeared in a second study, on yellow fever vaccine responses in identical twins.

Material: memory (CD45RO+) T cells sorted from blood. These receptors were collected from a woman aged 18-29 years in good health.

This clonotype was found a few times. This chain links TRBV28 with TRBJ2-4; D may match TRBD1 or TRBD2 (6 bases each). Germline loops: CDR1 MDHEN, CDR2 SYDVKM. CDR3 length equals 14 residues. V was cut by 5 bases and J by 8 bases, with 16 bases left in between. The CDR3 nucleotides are TGTGCCAGCAGTAAACAGACAGGCGGGGACATTCAGTACTTC. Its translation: CASSKQTGGDIQYF.

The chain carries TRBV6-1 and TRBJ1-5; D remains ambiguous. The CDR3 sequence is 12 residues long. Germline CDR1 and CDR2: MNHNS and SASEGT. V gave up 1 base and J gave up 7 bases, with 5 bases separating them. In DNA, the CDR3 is TGTGCCAGCAGTGAAGAGTGGCAGCCCCAGCATTTT. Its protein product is CASSEEWQPQHF.

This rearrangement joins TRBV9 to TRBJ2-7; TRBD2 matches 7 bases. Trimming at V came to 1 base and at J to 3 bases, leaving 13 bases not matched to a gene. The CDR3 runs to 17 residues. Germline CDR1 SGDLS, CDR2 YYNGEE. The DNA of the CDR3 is TGTGCCAGCAGCGTATCTTTCCTAACGGGAGGCCTCTACGAGCAGTACTTC. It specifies CASSVSFLTGGLYEQYF.

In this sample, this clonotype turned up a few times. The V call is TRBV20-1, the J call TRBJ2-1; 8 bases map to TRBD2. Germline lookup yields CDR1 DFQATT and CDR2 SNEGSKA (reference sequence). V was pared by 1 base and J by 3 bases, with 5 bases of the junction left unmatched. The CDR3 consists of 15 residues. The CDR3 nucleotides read TGCAGTGCTAGAGGCGCGGGGGGCCACTACAATGAGCAGTTCTTC. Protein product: CSARGAGGHYNEQFF.

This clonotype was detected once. CDR3 DNA sequence: TGTGCCAGCAGGAAGGGACAGGGGTTTACCGGGGAGCTGTTTTTT. This gives the protein CASRKGQGFTGELFF. The chain recombines TRBV2 with TRBJ2-2, with 10 bases that match TRBD1. The germline CDR1 and CDR2 sequences are SNHLY and FYNNEI. The CDR3 runs 15 residues. J lost 5 bases, V lost 6 bases, and 6 bases had no gene match.

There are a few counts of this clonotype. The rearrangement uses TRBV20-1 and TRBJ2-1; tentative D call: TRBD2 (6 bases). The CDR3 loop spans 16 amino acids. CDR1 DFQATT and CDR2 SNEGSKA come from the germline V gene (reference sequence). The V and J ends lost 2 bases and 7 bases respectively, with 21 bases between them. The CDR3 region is CSARQGISGLRNEQFF. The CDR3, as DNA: TGCAGTGCTAGACAAGGGATTAGCGGATTGAGGAATGAGCAGTTCTTC.

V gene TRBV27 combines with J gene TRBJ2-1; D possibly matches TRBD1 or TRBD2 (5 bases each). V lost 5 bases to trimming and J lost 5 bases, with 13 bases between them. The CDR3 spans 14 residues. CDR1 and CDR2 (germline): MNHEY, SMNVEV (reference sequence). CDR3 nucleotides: TGTGCCAGCAGTGGGCCCCGGGACCACAATGAGCAGTTCTTC. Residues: CASSGPRDHNEQFF.

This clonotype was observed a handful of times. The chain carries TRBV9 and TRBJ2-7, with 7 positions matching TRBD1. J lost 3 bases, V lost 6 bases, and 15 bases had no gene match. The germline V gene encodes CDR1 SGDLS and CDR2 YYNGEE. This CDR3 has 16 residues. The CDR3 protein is CASTNPETGINYEQYV. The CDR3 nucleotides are TGTGCCAGCACAAATCCTGAGACAGGGATAAACTACGAGCAGTACGTC.

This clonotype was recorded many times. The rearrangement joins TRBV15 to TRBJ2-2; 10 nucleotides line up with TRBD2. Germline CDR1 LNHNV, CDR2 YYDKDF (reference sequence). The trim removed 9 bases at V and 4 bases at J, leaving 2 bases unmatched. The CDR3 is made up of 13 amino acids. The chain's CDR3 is CATKRGGTGELFF. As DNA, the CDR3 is TGTGCCACAAAGCGGGGGGGCACCGGGGAGCTGTTTTTT.

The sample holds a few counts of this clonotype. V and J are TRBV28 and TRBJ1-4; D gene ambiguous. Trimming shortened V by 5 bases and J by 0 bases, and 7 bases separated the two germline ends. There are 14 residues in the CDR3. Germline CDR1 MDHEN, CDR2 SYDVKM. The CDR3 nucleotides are TGTGCCAGCAGTCCTCCTGCAACTAATGAAAAACTGTTTTTT. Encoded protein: CASSPPATNEKLFF.

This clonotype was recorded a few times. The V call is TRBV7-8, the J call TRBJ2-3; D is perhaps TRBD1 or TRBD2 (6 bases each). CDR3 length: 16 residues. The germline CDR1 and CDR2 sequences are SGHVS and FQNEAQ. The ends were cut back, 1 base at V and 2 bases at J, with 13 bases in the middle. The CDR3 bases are TGTGCCAGCAGCTTAGGAGTTGGGGGGCACACAGATACGCAGTATTTT. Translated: CASSLGVGGHTDTQYF.

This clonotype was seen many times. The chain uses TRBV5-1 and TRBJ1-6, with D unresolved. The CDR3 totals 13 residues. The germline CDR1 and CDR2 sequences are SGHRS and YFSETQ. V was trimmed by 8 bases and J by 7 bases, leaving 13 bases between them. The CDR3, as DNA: TGCGCCAGTCACCAGGATTTCAATTCACCCCTCCACTTT. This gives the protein CASHQDFNSPLHF.

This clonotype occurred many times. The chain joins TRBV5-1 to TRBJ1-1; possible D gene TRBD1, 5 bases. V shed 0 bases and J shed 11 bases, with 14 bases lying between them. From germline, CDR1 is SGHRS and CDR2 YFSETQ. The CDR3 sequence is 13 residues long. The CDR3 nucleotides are TGCGCCAGCAGCTTGGCTGGGGACCTGGGGGCTTTCTTT. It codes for CASSLAGDLGAFF.

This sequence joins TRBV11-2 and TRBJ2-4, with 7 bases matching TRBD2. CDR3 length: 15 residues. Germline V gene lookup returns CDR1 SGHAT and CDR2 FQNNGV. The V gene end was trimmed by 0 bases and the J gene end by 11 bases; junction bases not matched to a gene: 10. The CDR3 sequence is CASSLDEVRGRVQYF. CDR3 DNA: TGTGCCAGCAGCTTAGACGAGGTCCGGGGGAGGGTTCAGTACTTC.

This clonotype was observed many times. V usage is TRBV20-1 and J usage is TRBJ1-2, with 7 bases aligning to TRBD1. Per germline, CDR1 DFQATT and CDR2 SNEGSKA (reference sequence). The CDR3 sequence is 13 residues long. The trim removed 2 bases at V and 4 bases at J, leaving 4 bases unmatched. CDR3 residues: CSARKTGSYGYTF. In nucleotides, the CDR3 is TGCAGTGCTAGAAAGACAGGGTCCTATGGCTACACCTTC.

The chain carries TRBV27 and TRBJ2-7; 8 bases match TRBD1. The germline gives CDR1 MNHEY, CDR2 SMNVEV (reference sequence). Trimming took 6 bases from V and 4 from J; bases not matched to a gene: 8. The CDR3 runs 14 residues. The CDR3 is CASSYDRGPYEQYF. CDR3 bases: TGTGCCAGCAGCTACGACAGGGGCCCGTACGAGCAGTACTTC.

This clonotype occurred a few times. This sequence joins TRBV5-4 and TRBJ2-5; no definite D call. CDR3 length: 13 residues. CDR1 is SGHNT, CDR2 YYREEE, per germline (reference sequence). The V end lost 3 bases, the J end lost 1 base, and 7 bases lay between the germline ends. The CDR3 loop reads CASSWGTQETQYF. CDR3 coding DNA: TGTGCCAGCAGCTGGGGAACCCAAGAGACCCAGTACTTC.